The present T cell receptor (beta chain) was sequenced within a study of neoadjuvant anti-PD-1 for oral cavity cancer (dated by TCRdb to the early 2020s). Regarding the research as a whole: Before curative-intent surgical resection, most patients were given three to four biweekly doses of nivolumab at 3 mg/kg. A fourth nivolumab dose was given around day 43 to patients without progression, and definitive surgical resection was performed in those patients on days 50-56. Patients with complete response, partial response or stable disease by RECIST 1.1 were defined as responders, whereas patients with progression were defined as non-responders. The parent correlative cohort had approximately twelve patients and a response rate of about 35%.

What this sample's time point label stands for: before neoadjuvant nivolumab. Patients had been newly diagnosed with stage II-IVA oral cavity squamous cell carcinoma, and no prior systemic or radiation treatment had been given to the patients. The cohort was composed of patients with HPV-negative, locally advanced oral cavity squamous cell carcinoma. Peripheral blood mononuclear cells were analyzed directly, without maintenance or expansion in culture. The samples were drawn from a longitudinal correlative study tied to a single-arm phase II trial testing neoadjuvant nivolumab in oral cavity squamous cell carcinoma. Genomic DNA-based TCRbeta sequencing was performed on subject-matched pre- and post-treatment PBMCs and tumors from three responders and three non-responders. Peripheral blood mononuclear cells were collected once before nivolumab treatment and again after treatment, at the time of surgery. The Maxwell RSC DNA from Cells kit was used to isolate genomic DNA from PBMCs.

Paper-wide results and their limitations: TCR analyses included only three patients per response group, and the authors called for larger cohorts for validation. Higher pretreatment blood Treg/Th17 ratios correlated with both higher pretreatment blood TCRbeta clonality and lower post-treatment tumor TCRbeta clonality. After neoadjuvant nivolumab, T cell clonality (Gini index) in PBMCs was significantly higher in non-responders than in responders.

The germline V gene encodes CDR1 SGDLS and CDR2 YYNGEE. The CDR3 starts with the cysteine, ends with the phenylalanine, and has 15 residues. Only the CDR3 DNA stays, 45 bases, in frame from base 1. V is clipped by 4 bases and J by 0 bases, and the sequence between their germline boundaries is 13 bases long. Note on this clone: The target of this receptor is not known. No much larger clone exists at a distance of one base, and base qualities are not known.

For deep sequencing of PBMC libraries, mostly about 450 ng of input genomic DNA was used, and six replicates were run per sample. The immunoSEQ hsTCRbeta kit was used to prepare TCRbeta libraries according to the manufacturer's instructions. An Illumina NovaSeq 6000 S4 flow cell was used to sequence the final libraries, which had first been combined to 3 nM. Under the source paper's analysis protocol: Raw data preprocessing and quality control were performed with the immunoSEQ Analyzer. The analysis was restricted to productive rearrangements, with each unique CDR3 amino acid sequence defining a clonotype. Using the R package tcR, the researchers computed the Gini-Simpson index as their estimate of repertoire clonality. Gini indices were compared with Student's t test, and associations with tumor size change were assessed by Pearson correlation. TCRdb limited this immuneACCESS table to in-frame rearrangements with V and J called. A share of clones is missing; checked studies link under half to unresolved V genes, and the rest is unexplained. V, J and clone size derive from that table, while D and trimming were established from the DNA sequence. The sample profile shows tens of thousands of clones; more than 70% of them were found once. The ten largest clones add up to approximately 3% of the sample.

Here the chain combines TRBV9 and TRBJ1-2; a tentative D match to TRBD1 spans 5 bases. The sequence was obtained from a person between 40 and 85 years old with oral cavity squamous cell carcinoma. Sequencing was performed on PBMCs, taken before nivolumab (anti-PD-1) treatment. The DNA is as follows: TGTGCCAGCAGCAGACCCGGGGCTGCTAACTATGGCTACACCTTC. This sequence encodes CASSRPGAANYGYTF.